This TCR beta chain was recorded in a study of T cells after yellow fever vaccination. In the case of this clonotype: No antigen is known for it.

Study findings and constraints: The secondary response peaked faster, at day 5 versus 15, but was weaker.

TCRdb independently ran MiXCR on the 5' RACE reads; one entry per CDR3 protein. The sample consists of some 340,000 distinct CDR3 sequences, around 10% of them appearing once. Germline assignment: CDR1 SGDLS and CDR2 YYNGEE. The CDR3 length is 15 residues. Trimming cost V 0 bases and J 1 base, with 10 bases left between them. The TCR sequence derives from a man aged 18 to 29 who received the YFV17D yellow fever vaccine. Sample: CD4+ T cells sorted from PBMCs, taken 45 days after the yellow fever booster vaccination. The V call is TRBV9, the J call TRBJ1-1; unclear D gene. CDR3 residues: CASSVVGRANTEAFF. Written as DNA, the CDR3 is TGTGCCAGCAGCGTAGTCGGTCGGGCGAACACTGAAGCTTTCTTT. Drawing the rest from reference TRBV9 and TRBJ1-1, the complete variable domain is DSGVTQTPKHLITATGQRVTLRCSPRSGDLSVYWYQQSLDQGLQFLIQYYNGEERAKGNILERFSAQQFPDLHSELNLSSLELGDSALYFCASSVVGRANTEAFFGQGTRLTVV.